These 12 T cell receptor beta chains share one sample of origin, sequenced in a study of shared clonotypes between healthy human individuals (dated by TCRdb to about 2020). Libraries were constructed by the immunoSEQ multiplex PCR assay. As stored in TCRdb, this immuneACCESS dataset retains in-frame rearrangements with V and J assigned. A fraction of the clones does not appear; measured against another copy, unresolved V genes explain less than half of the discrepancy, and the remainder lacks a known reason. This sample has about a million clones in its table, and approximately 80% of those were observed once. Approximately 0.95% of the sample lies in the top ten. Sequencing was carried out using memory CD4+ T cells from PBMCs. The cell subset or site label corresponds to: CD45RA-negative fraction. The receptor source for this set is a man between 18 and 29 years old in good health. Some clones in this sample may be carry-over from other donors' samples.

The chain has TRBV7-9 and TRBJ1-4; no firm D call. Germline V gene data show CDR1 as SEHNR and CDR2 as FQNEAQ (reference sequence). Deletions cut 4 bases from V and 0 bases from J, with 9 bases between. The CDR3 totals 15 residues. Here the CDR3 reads CASSSRVATNEKLFF. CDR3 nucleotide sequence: TGTGCCAGCAGCTCGAGGGTGGCAACTAATGAAAAACTGTTTTTT.

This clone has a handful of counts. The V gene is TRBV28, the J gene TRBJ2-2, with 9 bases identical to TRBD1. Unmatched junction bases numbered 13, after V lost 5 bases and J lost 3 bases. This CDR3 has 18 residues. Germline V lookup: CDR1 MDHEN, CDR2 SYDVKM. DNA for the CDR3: TGTGCCAGCAGTCAACCCCCGGGGACAGGGCTTGACACCGGGGAGCTGTTTTTT. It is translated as CASSQPPGTGLDTGELFF.

CDR3 loop: CSGLQGYEQYF. CDR3 nucleotide sequence: TGCAGTGGTCTACAGGGGTACGAGCAGTACTTC. This chain joins TRBV20-1 and TRBJ2-7, with 7 bases lining up with TRBD1. Germline CDR1 reads DFQATT; CDR2 reads SNEGSKA (reference sequence). J gave up 4 bases and V 7 bases, and 4 bases lay outside the gene matches. The CDR3 contains 11 residues.

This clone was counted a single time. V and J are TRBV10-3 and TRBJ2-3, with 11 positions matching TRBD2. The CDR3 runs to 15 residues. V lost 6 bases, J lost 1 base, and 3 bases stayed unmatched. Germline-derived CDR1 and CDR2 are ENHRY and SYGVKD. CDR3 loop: CAIRTSGGRTDTQYF. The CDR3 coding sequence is TGTGCCATCAGAACTAGCGGGGGACGCACAGATACGCAGTATTTT.

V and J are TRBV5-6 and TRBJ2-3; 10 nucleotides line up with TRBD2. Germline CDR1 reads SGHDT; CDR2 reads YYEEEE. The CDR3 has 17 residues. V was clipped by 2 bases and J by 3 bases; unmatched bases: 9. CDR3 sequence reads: CASSLYLAGGVTDTQYF. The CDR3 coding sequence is TGTGCCAGCAGCTTATACTTAGCGGGAGGAGTGACAGATACGCAGTATTTT.

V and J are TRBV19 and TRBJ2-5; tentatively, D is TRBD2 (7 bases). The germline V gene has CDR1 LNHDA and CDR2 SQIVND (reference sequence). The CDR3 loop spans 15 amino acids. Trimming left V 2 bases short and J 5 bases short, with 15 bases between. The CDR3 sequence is CASSIRTEGGETQYF. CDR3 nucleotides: TGTGCCAGTAGTATACGAACGGAGGGGGGGGAGACCCAGTACTTC.

CDR3 sequence: CASSPAGLETQYF. The CDR3 nucleotides read TGTGCCAGCAGCCCTGCAGGGCTTGAGACCCAGTACTTC. The chain employs TRBV11-3 and TRBJ2-5; weak D call: TRBD1 (5 bases). The CDR3 spans 13 residues. Germline lookup yields CDR1 SGHNT and CDR2 YENEEA. V was pared by 5 bases and J by 5 bases, with 12 bases between.

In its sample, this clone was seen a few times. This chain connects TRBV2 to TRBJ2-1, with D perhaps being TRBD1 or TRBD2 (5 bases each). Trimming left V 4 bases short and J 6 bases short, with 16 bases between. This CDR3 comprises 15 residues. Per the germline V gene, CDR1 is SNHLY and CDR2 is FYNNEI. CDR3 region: CASSAGTSVSNEQFF. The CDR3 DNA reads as TGTGCCAGCAGTGCCGGGACCAGTGTAAGCAATGAGCAGTTCTTC.

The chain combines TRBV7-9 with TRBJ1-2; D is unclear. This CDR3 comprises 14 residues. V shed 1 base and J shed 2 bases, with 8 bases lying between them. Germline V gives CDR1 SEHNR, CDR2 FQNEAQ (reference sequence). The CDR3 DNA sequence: TGTGCCAGCAGCTTAGGGGCGAAGAACTATGGCTACACCTTC. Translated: CASSLGAKNYGYTF.

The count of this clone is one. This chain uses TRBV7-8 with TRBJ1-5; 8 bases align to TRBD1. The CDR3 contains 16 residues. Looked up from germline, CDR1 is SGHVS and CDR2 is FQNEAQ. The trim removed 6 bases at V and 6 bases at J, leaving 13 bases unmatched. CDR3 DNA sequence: TGTGCCAGCAGGAAATCGGGTTCAGGGGGCATTCAGCCCCAGCATTTT. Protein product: CASRKSGSGGIQPQHF.

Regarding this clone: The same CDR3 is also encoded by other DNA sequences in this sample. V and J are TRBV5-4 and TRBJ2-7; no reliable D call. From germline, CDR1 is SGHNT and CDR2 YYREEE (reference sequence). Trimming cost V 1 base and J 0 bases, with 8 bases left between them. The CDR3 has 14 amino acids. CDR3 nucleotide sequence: TGTGCCAGCAGCTTGACTGCCAGCTCCTACGAGCAGTACTTC. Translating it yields CASSLTASSYEQYF.

CDR3 nucleotides: TGTGCCAGCCGGTTTTCTGGGGCCAACGTCCTGACTTTC. It codes for CASRFSGANVLTF. This rearrangement joins TRBV28 to TRBJ2-6; D not certain. Germline V gene lookup returns CDR1 MDHEN and CDR2 SYDVKM. The CDR3 has 13 amino acids. Trimming stripped 8 bases from V and 1 base from J, with 6 bases between. Combining the CDR3 with reference TRBV28 and TRBJ2-6 gives the whole variable domain DVKVTQSSRYLVKRTGEKVFLECVQDMDHENMFWYRQDPGLGLRLIYFSYDVKMKEKGDIPEGYSVSREKKERFSLILESASTNQTSMYLCASRFSGANVLTFGAGSRLTVL.